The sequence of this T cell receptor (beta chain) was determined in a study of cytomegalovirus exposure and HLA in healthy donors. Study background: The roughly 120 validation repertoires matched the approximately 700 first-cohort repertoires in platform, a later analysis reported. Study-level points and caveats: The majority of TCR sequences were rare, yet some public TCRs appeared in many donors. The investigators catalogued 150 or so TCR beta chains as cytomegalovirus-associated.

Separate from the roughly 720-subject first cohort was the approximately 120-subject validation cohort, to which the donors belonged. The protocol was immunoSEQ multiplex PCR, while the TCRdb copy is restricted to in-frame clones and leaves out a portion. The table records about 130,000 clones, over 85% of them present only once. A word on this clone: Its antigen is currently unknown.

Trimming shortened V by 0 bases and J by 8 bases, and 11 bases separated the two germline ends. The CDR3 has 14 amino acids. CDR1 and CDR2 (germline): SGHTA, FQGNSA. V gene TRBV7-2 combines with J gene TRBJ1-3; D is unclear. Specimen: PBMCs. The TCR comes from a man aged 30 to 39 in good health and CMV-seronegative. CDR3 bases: TGTGCCAGCAGCTTAGCTGCGGGAACGGACACCATATATTTT. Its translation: CASSLAAGTDTIYF.